The sample holds one count of the clone carrying this T cell receptor beta chain. Its antigen is not identified. Selected positively for CCR7 and CD45RO-negative, naive CD8 cells excluded terminally differentiated effector memory CD45RA+ cells. The data were taken from a study of shared clonotypes between healthy human individuals. Looking at the study overall: Donors consisted of a couple of women and a few men between 18 and 49. Findings and limits, study-wide: A generally larger estimated richness was seen in naive subsets than in memory subsets.

Using immunoSEQ multiplex PCR, the repertoire was profiled, and TCRdb retains in-frame clones only, with some absent. The repertoire consists of about 1.9 million clones, with approximately 92% occurring once and the leading ten covering about 1.7%. The CDR3 consists of 14 residues. Germline lookup yields CDR1 LGHNA and CDR2 YSLEER. Trimming shortened V by 0 bases and J by 5 bases, and 10 bases separated the two germline ends. What was sequenced was naive CD8+ T cells from PBMCs. The chain links TRBV4-3 to TRBJ2-5, with no clear D. The clonotype comes from a man aged 18 to 30 in good health. Some clones in this sample may be carry-over from other donors' samples. CDR3 loop: CASSQDRSWETQYF. CDR3 in DNA: TGCGCCAGCAGCCAAGACAGGAGTTGGGAGACCCAGTACTTC.